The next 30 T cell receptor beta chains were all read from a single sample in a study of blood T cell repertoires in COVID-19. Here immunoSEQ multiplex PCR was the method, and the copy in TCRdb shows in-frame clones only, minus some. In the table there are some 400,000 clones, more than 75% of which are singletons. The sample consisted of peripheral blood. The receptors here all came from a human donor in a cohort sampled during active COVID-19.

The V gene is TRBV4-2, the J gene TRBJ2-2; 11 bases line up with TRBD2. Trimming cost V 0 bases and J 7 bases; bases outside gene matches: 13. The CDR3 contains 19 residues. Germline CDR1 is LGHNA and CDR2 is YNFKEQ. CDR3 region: CASSQDRFSGGARFGELFF. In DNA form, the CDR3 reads TGTGCCAGCAGCCAAGATCGGTTTAGCGGGGGGGCCCGTTTCGGGGAGCTGTTTTTT.

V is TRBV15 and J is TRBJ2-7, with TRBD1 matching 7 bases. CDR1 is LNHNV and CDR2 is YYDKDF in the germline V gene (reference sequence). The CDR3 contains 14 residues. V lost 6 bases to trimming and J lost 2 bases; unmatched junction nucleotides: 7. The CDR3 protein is CATRRTGETYEQYF. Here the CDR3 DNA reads TGTGCCACCAGAAGGACAGGAGAGACCTACGAGCAGTACTTC.

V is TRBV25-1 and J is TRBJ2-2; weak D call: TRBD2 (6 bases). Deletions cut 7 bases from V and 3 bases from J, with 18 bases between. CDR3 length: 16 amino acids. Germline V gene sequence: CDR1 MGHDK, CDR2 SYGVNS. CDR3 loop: CASNGGLEAYTGELFF. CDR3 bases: TGTGCCAGCAACGGGGGTTTGGAGGCATACACCGGGGAGCTGTTTTTT.

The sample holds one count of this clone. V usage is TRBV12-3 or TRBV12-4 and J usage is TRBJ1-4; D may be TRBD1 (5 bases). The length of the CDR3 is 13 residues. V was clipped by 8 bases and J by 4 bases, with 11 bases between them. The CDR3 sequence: CASLGADNEKLFF. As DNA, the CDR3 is TGTGCCAGCTTAGGGGCAGATAATGAAAAACTGTTTTTT.

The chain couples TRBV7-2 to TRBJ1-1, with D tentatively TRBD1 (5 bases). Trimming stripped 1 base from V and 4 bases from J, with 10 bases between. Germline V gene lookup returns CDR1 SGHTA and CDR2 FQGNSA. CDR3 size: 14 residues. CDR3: CASSLDSQGTEAFF. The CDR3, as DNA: TGTGCCAGCAGCTTAGACAGTCAGGGCACTGAAGCTTTCTTT.

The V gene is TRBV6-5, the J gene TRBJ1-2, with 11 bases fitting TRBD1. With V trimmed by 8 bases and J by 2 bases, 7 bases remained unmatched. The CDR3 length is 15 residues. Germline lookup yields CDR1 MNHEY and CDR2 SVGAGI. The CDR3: CASGPRDRGNYGYTF. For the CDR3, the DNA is TGTGCCAGCGGACCCCGGGACAGGGGGAACTATGGCTACACCTTC.

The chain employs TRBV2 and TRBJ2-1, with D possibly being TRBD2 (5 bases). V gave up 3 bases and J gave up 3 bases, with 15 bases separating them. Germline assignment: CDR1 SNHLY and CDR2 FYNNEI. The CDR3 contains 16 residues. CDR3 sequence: CASSDQALGLYNEQFF. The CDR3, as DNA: TGTGCCAGCAGTGATCAGGCCTTAGGACTCTACAATGAGCAGTTCTTC.

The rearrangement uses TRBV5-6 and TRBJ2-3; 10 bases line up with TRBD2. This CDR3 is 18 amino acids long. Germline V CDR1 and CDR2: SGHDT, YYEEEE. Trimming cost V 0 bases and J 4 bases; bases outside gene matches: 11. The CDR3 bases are TGTGCCAGCAGCTTGGTTTATAGGCAGCGGGGGGGTTCAGATACGCAGTATTTT. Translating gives CASSLVYRQRGGSDTQYF.

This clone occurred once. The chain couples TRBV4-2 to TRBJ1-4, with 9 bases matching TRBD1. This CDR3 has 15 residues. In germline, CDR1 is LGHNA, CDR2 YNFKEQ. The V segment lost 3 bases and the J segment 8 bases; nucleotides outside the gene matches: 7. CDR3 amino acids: CASSQPGQGREKLFF. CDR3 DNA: TGTGCCAGCAGCCAGCCGGGACAGGGAAGGGAAAAACTGTTTTTT.

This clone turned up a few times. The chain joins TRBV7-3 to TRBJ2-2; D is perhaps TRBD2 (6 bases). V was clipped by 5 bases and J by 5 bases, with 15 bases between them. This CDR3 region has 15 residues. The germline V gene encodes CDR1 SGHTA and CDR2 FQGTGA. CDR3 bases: TGTGCCAGCAGCCCTGACGGGGGTGGGACCGGGGAGCTGTTTTTT. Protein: CASSPDGGGTGELFF.

For the CDR3, the DNA is TGTGCCAGCAGCGAGCAGGCCGGCAATTCACCCCTCCACTTT. It yields the protein CASSEQAGNSPLHF. The rearrangement links TRBV6-4 to TRBJ1-6; D is unresolved. The CDR3 contains 14 residues. The V gene's germline CDR1 is MRHNA and CDR2 SNTAGT. Trimming cost V 6 bases and J 7 bases, with 13 bases left between them.

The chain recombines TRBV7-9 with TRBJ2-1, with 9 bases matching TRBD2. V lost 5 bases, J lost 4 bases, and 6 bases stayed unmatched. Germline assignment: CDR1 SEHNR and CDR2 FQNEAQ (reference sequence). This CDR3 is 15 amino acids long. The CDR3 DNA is TGTGCCAGCAGCCCGACTAGCGGACAGTACAATGAGCAGTTCTTC. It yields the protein CASSPTSGQYNEQFF.

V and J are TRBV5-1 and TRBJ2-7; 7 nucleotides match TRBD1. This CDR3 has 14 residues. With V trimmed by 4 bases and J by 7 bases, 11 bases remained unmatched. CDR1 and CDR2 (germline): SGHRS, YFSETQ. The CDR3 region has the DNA TGCGCCAGCAGCCCCCACTCGACAGGGTTAGAGCAGTACTTC. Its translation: CASSPHSTGLEQYF.

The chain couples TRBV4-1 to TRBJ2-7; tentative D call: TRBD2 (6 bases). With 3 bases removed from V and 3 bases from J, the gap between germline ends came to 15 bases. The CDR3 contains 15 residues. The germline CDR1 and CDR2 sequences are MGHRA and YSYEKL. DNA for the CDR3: TGCGCCAGCAGCCAGAAGGACGGAGGGGACTACGAGCAGTACTTC. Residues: CASSQKDGGDYEQYF.

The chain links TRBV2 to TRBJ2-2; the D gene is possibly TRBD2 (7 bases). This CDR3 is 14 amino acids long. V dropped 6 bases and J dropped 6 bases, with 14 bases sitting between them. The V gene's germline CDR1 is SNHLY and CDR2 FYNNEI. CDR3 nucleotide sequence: TGTGCCAGCAGACCGAGGGAGGGGGCCGGGGAGCTGTTTTTT. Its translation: CASRPREGAGELFF. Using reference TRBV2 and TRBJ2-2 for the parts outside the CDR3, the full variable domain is EPEVTQTPSHQVTQMGQEVILRCVPISNHLYFYWYRQILGQKVEFLVSFYNNEISEKSEIFDDQFSVERPDGSNFTLKIRSTKLEDSAMYFCASRPREGAGELFFGEGSRLTVL.

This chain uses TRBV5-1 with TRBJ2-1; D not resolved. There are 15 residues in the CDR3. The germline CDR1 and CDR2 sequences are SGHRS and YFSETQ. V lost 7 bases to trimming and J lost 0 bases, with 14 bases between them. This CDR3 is CASYDRQGSYNEQFF. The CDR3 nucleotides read TGCGCCAGCTACGACCGACAAGGCTCCTACAATGAGCAGTTCTTC.

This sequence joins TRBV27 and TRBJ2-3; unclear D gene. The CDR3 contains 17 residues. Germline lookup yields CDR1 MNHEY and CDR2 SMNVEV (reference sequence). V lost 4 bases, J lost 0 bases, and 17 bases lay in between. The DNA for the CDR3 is TGTGCCAGCAGTTGGAGTTGGTCCGCAGCGAGCACAGATACGCAGTATTTT. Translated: CASSWSWSAASTDTQYF.

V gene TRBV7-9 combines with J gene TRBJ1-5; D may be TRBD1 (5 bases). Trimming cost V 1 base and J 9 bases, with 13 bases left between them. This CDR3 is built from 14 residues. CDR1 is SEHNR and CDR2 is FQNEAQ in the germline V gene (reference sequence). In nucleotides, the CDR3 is TGTGCCAGCAGCTTAGGGGAGGGGACGCTGCCCCAGCATTTT. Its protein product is CASSLGEGTLPQHF. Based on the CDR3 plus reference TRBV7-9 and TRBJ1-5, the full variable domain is DTGVSQNPRHKITKRGQNVTFRCDPISEHNRLYWYRQTLGQGPEFLTYFQNEAQLEKSRLLSDRFSAERPKGSFSTLEIQRTEQGDSAMYLCASSLGEGTLPQHFGDGTRLSIL.

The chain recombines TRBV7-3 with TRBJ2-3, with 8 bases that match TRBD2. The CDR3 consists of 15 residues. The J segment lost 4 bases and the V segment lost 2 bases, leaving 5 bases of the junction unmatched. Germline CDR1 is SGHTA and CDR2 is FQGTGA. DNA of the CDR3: TGTGCCAGCAGCTTAGTATCTAGCGGGTCAGATACGCAGTATTTT. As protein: CASSLVSSGSDTQYF.

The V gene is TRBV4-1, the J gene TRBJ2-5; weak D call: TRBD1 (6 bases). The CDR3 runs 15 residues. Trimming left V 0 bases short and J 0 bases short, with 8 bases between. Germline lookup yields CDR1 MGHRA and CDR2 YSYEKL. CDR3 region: CASSQEGQNQETQYF. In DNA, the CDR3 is TGCGCCAGCAGCCAAGAGGGACAAAACCAAGAGACCCAGTACTTC.

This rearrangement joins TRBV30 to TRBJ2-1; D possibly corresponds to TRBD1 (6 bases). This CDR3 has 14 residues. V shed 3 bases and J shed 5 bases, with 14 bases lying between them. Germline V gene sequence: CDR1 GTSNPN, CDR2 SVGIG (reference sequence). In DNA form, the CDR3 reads TGTGCCTGGAGCCACAGGGTTTTGGACAATGAGCAGTTCTTC. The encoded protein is CAWSHRVLDNEQFF.

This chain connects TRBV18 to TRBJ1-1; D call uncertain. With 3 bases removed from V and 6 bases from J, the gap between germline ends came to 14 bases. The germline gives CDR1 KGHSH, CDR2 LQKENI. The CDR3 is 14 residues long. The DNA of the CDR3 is TGTGCCAGCTCACCCAGAAATGAATTCCCTGAAGCTTTCTTT. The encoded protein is CASSPRNEFPEAFF.

CDR3 amino acids: CASSCGLAGGRGEQFF. Here the CDR3 DNA reads TGTGCCAGCAGTTGTGGACTAGCGGGGGGGCGCGGTGAGCAGTTCTTC. This chain uses TRBV6-6 with TRBJ2-1; 15 bases align to TRBD2. Germline-derived CDR1 and CDR2 are MNHNY and SVGAGI (reference sequence). V trimming: 4 bases; J trimming: 9 bases; junction bases outside the gene matches: 7. The CDR3 has 16 residues.

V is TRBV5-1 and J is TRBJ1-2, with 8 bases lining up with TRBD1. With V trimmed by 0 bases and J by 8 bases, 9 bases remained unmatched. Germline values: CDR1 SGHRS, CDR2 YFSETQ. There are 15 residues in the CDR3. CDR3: CASSLAGTGPDGYTF. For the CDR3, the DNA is TGCGCCAGCAGCTTGGCCGGGACAGGCCCGGACGGCTACACCTTC.

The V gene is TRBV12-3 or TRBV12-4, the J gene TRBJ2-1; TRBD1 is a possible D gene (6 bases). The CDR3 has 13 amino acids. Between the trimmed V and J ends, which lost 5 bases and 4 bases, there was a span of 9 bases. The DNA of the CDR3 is TGTGCCAGCAGTCCAGGGGTTTACAATGAGCAGTTCTTC. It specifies CASSPGVYNEQFF.

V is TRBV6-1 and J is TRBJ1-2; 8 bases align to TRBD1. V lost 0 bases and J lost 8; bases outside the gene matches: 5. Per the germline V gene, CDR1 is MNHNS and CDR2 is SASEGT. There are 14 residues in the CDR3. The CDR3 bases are TGTGCCAGCAGTGAAGCGCGGACAGGGAGGGGCTACACCTTC. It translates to CASSEARTGRGYTF.

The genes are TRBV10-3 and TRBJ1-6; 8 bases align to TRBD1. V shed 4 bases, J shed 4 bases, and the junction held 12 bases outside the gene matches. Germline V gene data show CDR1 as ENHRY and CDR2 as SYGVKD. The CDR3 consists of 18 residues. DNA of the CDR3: TGTGCCATCAGTGTCGATGGGGGGACAGGAGATTATAATTCACCCCTCCACTTT. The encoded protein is CAISVDGGTGDYNSPLHF.

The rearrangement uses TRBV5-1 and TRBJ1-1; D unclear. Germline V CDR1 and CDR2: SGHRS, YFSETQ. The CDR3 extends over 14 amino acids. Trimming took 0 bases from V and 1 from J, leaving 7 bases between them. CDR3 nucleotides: TGCGCCAGCAGCTTGGAACAGAAGAACACTGAAGCTTTCTTT. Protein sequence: CASSLEQKNTEAFF.

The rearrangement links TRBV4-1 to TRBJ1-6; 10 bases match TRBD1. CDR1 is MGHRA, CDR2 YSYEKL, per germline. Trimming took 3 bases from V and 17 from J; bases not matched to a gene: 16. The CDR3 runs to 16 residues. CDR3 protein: CASSHPGRDRGARIHF. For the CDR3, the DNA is TGCGCCAGCAGCCATCCAGGCCGGGACAGGGGAGCGCGTATCCACTTT.

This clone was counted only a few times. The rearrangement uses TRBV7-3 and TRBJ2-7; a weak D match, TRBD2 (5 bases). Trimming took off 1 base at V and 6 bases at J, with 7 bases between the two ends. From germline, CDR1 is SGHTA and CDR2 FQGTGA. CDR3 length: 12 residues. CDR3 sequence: CASSLMAGEQYF. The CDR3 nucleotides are TGTGCCAGCAGCTTAATGGCGGGCGAGCAGTACTTC.